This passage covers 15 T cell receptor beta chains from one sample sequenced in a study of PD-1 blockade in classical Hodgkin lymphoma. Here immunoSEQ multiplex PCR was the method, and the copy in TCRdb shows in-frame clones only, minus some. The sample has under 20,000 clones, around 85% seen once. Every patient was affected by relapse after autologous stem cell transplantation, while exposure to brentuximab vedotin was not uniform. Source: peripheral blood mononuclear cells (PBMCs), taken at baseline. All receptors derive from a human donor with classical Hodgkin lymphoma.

Here the CDR3 DNA reads TGTGCCAGTAGTCGGGGAGTTAATGAAAAACTGTTTTTT. This sequence encodes CASSRGVNEKLFF. The chain is built from TRBV19 and TRBJ1-4, with no clear D. This CDR3 is 13 amino acids long. V lost 5 bases and J lost 4, with 8 bases in between. Germline CDR1 and CDR2: LNHDA and SQIVND (reference sequence).

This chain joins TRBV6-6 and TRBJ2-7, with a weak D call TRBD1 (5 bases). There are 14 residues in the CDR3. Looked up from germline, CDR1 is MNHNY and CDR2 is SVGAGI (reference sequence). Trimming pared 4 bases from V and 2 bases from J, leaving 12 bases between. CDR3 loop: CASSSPTDPYEQYF. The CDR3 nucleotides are TGTGCCAGCAGTTCCCCGACAGATCCCTACGAGCAGTACTTC.

CDR3 region: CASSLQGHYGYTF. CDR3 sequence (DNA): TGTGCCAGCAGCTTACAGGGGCACTATGGCTACACCTTC. This sequence joins TRBV13 and TRBJ1-2; TRBD1 is a possible D gene (6 bases). The V gene lost 2 bases and the J gene lost 3 bases, with 7 bases spanning the gap. This CDR3 comprises 13 residues. Germline V gene data show CDR1 as PRHDT and CDR2 as FYEKMQ (reference sequence).

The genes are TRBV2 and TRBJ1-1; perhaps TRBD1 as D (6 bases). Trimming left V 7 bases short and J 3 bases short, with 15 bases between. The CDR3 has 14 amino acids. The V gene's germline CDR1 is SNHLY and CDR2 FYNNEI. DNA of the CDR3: TGTGCCAGCATCCTACAGGGCGAGGACACTGAAGCTTTCTTT. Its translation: CASILQGEDTEAFF. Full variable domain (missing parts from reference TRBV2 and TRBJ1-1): EPEVTQTPSHQVTQMGQEVILRCVPISNHLYFYWYRQILGQKVEFLVSFYNNEISEKSEIFDDQFSVERPDGSNFTLKIRSTKLEDSAMYFCASILQGEDTEAFFGQGTRLTVV.

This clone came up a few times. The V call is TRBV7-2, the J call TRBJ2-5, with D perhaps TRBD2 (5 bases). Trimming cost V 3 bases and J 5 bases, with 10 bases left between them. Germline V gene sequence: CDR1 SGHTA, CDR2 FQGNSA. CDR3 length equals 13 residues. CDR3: CASSFYREETQYF. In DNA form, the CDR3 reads TGTGCCAGCAGCTTCTATAGGGAGGAGACCCAGTACTTC.

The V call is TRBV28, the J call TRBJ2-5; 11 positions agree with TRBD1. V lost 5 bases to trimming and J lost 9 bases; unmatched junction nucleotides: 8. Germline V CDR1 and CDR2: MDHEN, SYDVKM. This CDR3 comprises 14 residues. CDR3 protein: CASSRRGQGVPQYF. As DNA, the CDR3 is TGTGCCAGCAGTCGCCGGGGACAGGGGGTTCCCCAGTACTTC.

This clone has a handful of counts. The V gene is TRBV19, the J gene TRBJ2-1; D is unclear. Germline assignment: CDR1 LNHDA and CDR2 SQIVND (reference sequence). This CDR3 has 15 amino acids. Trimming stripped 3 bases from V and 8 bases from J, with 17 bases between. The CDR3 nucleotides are TGTGCCAGTAGTATGGTTGGAATTCGGCGCGATGAGCAGTTCTTC. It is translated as CASSMVGIRRDEQFF. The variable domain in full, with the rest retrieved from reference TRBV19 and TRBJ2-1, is DGGITQSPKYLFRKEGQNVTLSCEQNLNHDAMYWYRQDPGQGLRLIYYSQIVNDFQKGDIAEGYSVSREKKESFPLTVTSAQKNPTAFYLCASSMVGIRRDEQFFGPGTRLTVL.

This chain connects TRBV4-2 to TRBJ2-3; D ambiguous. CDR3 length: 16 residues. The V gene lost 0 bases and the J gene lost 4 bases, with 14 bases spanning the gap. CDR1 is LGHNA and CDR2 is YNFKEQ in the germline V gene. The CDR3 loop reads CASSQDRNGGADTQYF. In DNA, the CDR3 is TGTGCCAGCAGCCAAGATCGTAACGGTGGGGCAGATACGCAGTATTTT.

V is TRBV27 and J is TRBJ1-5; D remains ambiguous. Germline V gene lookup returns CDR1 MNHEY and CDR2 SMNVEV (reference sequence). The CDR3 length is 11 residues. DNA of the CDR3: TGTGCAGTAGGGTACAATCAGCCCCAGCATTTT. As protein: CAVGYNQPQHF.

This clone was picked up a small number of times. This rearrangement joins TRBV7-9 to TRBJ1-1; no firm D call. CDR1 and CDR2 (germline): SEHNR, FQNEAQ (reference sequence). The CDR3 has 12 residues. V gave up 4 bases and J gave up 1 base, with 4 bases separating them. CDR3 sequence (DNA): TGTGCCAGCAGCTACGGGAACACTGAAGCTTTCTTT. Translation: CASSYGNTEAFF.

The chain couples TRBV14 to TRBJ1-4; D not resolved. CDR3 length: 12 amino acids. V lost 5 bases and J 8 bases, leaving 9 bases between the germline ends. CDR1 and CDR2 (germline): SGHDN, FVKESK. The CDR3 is CASSGPREKLFF. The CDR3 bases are TGTGCCAGCAGCGGCCCCAGGGAAAAACTGTTTTTT.

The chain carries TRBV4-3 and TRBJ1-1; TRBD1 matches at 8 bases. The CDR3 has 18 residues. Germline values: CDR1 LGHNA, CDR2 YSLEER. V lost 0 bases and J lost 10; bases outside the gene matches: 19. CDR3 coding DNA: TGCGCCAGCAGCCAAGATCGGGCCGGCGGCAGGGGGCTTGCTGGAGCTTTCTTT. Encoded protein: CASSQDRAGGRGLAGAFF.

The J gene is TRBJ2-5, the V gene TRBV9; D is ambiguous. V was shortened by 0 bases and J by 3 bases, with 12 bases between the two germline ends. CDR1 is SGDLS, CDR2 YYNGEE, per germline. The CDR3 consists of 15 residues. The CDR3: CASSVDPRAEETQYF. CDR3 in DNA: TGTGCCAGCAGCGTAGACCCCCGGGCGGAAGAGACCCAGTACTTC.

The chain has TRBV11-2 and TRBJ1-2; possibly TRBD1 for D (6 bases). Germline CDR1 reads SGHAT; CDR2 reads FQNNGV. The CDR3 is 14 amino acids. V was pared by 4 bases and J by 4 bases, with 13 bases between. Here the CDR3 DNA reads TGTGCCAGCAGCTCGTACAGGGTCCCCTATGGCTACACCTTC. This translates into CASSSYRVPYGYTF.

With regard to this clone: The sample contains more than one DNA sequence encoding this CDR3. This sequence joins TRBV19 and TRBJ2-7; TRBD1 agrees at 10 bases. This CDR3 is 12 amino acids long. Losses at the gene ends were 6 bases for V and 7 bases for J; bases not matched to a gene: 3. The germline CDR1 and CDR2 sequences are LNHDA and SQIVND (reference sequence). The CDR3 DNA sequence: TGTGCCAGTAGGGACAGGGGGACTGAGCAGTACTTC. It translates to CASRDRGTEQYF.